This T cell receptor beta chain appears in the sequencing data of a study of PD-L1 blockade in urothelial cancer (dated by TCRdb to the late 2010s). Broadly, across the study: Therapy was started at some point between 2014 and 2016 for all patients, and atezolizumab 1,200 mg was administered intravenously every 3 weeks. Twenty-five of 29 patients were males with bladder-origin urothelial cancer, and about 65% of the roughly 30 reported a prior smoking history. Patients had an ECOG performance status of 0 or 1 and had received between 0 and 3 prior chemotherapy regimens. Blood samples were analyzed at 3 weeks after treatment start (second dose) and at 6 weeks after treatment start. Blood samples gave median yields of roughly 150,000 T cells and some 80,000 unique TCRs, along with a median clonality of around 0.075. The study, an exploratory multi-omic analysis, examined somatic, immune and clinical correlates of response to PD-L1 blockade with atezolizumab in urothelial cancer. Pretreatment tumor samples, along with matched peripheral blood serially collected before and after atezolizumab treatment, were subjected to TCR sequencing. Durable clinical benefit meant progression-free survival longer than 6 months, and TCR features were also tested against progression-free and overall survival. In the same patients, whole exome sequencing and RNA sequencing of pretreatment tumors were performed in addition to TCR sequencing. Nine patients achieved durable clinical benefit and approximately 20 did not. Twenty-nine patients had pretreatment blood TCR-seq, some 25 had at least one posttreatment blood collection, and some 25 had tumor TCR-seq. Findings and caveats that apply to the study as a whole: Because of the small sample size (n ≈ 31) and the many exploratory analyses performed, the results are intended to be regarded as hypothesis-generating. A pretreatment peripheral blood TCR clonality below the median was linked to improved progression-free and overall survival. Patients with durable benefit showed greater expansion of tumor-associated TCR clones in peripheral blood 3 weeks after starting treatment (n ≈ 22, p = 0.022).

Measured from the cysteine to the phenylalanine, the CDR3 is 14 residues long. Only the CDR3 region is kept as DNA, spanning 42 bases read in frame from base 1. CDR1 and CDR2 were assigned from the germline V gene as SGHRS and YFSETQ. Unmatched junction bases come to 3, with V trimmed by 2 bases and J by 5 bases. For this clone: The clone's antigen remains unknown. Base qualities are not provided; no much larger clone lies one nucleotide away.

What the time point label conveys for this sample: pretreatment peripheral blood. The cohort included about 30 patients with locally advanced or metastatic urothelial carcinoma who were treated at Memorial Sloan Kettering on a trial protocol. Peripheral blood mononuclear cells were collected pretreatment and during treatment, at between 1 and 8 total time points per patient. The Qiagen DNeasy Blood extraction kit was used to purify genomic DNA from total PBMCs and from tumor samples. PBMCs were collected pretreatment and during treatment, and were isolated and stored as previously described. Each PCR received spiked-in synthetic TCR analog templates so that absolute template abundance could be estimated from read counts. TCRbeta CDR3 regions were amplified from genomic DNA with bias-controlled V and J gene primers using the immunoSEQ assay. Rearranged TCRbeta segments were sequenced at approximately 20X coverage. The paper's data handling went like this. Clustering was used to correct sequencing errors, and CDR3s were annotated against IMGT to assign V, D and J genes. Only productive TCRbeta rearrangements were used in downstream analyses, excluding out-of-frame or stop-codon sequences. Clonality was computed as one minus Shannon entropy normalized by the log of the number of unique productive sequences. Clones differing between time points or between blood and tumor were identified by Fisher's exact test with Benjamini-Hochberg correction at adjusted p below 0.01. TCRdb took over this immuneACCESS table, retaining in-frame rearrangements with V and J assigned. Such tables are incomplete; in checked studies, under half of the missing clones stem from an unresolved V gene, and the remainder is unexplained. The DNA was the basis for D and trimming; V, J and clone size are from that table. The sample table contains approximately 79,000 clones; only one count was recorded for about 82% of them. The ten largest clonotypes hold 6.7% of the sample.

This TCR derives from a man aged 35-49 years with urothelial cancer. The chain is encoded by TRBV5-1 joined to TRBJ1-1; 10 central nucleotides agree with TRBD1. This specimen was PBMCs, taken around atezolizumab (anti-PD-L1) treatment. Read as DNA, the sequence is TGCGCCAGCAGCTTTAGGGACAGGGGAACTGAAGCTTTCTTT. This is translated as CASSFRDRGTEAFF. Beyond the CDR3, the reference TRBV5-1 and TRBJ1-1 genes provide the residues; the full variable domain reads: KAGVTQTPRYLIKTRGQQVTLSCSPISGHRSVSWYQQTPGQGLQFLFEYFSETQRNKGNFPGRFSGRQFSNSRSEMNVSTLELGDSALYLCASSFRDRGTEAFFGQGTRLTVV.